This T cell receptor beta chain was identified in a study of blood T cell repertoires in COVID-19. Overall study context: Acute and convalescent COVID-19 specimens originated in the United States, Italy and Spain. The analysed material was cDNA or gDNA that came from T cells, B-cell-depleted T cells, or PBMCs.

The V end was cut by 5 bases, the J end by 8 bases, with 16 bases between. The CDR3 totals 15 residues. Germline assignment: CDR1 SGHVS and CDR2 FQNEAQ. Assay: immunoSEQ multiplex PCR; the TCRdb copy retains only in-frame clones and omits some. The sample yields about 270,000 clones, 80% to 90% seen once. This clone was seen only once. The chain couples TRBV7-8 to TRBJ1-6; D might be TRBD1 (5 bases). The receptor was isolated from a woman aged 70-85 years with acute or convalescent COVID-19. The sequenced sample consisted of peripheral blood. CDR3 protein: CASSPWQGGDSPLHF. The CDR3 coding sequence is TGTGCCAGCAGCCCCTGGCAGGGTGGGGATTCACCCCTCCACTTT.